This section outlines one TCR beta chain sequence together with its context. Its antigen is undetermined. Two nested PCRs, run for around 15 and 10 cycles, were applied to TCRalpha and TCRbeta cDNA. TCRdb reprocessed the 5' RACE reads and keeps a single row for each CDR3 protein, giving no DNA. The sample data list 70,000 to 95,000 distinct CDR3 sequences. This entry is derived from a study of monozygotic twins with inflammatory bowel disease. Broader study findings: The analysis did not separate different T cell subtypes. Clonotypes shared with others were fewer in IBD patients than in healthy twins, especially with disease activity.

This CDR3 comprises 12 residues. Sequencing was performed on blood. The rearrangement uses TRBV12-3 or TRBV12-4 and TRBJ1-2. This TCR came from a human donor with ulcerative colitis or Crohn's disease, or a healthy co-twin of an affected twin (not recorded which). The CDR3 sequence: CASSLASYGYTF.